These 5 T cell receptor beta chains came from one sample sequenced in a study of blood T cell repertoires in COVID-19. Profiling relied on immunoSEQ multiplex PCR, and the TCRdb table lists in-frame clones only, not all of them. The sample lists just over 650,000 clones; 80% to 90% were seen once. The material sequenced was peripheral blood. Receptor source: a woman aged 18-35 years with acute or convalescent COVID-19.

The CDR3 here is CASSFWRGNQPQHF. CDR3 sequence (DNA): TGTGCCAGCAGCTTCTGGAGGGGCAATCAGCCCCAGCATTTT. The chain combines TRBV7-2 with TRBJ1-5; D is undetermined. V lost 3 bases and J lost 2, with 8 bases in between. The CDR3 has 14 amino acids. CDR1 is SGHTA and CDR2 is FQGNSA in the germline V gene.

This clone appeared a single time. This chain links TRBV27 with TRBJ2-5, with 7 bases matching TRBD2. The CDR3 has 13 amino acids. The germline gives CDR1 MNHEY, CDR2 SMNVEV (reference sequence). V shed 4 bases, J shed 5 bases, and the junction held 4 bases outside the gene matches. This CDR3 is CASSWGGSETQYF. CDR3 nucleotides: TGTGCCAGCAGTTGGGGGGGTTCGGAGACCCAGTACTTC.

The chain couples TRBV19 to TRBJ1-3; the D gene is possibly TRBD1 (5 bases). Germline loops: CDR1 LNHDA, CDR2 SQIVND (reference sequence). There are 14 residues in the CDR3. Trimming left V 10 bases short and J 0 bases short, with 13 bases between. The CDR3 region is CATTGANSGNTIYF. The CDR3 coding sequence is TGTGCCACCACTGGGGCGAACTCTGGAAACACCATATATTTT.

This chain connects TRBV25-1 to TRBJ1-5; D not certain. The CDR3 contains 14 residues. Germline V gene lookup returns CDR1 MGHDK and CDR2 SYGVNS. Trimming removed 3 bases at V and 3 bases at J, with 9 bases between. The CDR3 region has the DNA TGTGCCAGCAGTGATTGGCAGTTCAATCAGCCCCAGCATTTT. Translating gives CASSDWQFNQPQHF.

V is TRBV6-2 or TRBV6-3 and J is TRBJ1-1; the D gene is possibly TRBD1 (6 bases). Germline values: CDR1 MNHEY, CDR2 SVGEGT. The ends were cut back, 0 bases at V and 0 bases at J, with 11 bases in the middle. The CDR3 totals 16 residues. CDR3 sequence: CASSYSPTGMNTEAFF. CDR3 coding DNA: TGTGCCAGCAGTTACTCCCCGACAGGAATGAACACTGAAGCTTTCTTT.